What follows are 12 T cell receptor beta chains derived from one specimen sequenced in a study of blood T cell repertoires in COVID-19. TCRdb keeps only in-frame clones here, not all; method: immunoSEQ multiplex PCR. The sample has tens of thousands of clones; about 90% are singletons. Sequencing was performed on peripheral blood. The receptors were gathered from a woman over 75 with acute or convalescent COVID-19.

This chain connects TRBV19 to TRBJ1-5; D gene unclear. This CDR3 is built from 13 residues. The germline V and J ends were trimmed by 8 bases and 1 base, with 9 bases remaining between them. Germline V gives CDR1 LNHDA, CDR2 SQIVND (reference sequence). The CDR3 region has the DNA TGTGCCAGTGGTCCTGAGAGCAATCAGCCCCAGCATTTT. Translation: CASGPESNQPQHF.

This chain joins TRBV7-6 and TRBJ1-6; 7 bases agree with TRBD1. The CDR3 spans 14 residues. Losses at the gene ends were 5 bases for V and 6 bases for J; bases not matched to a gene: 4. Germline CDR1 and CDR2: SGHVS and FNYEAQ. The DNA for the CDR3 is TGTGCCAGCAGCCCAACAGGGGTTAATTCACCCCTCCACTTT. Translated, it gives CASSPTGVNSPLHF.

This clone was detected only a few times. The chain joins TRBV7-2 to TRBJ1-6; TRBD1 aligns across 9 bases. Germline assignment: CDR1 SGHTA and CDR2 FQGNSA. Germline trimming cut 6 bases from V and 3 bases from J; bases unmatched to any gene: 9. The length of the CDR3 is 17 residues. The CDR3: CASSRSQGAFYNSPLHF. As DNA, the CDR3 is TGTGCCAGCAGTCGGTCACAGGGGGCGTTCTATAATTCACCCCTCCACTTT.

CDR3 in DNA: TGTGCCAGCAGCTCGGAGCGGAGTTCCAGTGAGCAGTTCTTC. Translated, it gives CASSSERSSSEQFF. V gene TRBV7-9 combines with J gene TRBJ2-1; D is perhaps TRBD2 (5 bases). V lost 4 bases and J lost 9, with 16 bases in between. Germline-derived CDR1 and CDR2 are SEHNR and FQNEAQ (reference sequence). There are 14 residues in the CDR3.

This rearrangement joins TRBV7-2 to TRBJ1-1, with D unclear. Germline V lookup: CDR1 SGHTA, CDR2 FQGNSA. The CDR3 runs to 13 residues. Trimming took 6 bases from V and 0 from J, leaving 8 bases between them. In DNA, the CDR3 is TGTGCCAGCAGGGAGAGGATGAACACTGAAGCTTTCTTT. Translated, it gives CASRERMNTEAFF. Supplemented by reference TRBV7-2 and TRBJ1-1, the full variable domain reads GAGVSQSPSNKVTEKGKDVELRCDPISGHTALYWYRQSLGQGLEFLIYFQGNSAPDKSGLPSDRFSAERTGGSVSTLTIQRTQQEDSAVYLCASRERMNTEAFFGQGTRLTVV.

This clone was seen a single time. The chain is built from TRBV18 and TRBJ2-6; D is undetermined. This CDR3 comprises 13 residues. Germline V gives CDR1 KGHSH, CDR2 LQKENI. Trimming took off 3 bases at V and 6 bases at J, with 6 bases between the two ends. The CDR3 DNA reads TGTGCCAGCTCACCGGGCGAGGCCAACGTCCTGACTTTC. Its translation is CASSPGEANVLTF.

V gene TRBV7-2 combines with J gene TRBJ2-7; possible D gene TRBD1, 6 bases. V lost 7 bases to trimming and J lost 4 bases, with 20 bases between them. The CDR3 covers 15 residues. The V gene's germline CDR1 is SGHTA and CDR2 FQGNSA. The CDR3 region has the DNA TGTGCCAGCACCTTTTCCGGAGTGCAGGGGTACGAGCAGTACTTC. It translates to CASTFSGVQGYEQYF.

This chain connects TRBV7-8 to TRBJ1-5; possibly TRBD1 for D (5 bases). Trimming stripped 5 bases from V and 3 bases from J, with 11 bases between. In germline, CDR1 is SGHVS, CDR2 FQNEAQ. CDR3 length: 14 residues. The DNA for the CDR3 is TGTGCCAGCAGCAACGACAGAAACAATCAGCCCCAGCATTTT. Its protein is CASSNDRNNQPQHF. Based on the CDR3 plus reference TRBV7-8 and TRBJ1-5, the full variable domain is GAGVSQSPRYKVAKRGQDVALRCDPISGHVSLFWYQQALGQGPEFLTYFQNEAQLDKSGLPSDRFFAERPEGSVSTLKIQRTQQEDSAVYLCASSNDRNNQPQHFGDGTRLSIL.

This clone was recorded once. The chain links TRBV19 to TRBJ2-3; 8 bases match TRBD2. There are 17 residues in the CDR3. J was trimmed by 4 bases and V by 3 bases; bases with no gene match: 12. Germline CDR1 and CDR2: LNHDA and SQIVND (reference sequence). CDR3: CASSIEALGRAPDTQYF. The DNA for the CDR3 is TGTGCCAGTAGTATCGAGGCTCTCGGGAGGGCCCCAGATACGCAGTATTTT. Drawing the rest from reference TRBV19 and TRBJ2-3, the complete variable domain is DGGITQSPKYLFRKEGQNVTLSCEQNLNHDAMYWYRQDPGQGLRLIYYSQIVNDFQKGDIAEGYSVSREKKESFPLTVTSAQKNPTAFYLCASSIEALGRAPDTQYFGPGTRLTVL.

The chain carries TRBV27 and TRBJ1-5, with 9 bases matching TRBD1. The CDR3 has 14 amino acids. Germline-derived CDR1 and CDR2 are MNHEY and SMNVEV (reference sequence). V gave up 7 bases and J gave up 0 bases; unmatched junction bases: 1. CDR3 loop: CASKQGASNQPQHF. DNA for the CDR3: TGTGCCAGCAAACAGGGGGCTAGCAATCAGCCCCAGCATTTT.

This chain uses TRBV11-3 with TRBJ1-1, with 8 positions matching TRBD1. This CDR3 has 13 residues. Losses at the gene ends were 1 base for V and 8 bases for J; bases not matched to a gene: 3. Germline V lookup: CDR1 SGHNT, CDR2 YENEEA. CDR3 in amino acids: CASSLAGTGEAFF. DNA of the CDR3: TGTGCCAGCAGCTTAGCCGGGACAGGCGAAGCTTTCTTT. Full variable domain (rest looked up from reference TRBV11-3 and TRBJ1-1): EAGVVQSPRYKIIEKKQPVAFWCNPISGHNTLYWYLQNLGQGPELLIRYENEEAVDDSQLPKDRFSAERLKGVDSTLKIQPAELGDSAVYLCASSLAGTGEAFFGQGTRLTVV.

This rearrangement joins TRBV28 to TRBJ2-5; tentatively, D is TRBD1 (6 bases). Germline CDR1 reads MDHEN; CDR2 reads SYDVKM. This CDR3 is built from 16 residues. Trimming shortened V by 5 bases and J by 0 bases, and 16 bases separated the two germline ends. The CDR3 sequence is CASSAPQGHYQETQYF. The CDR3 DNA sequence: TGTGCCAGCAGTGCCCCCCAGGGACACTACCAAGAGACCCAGTACTTC. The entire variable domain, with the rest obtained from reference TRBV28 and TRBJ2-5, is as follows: DVKVTQSSRYLVKRTGEKVFLECVQDMDHENMFWYRQDPGLGLRLIYFSYDVKMKEKGDIPEGYSVSREKKERFSLILESASTNQTSMYLCASSAPQGHYQETQYFGPGTRLLVL.